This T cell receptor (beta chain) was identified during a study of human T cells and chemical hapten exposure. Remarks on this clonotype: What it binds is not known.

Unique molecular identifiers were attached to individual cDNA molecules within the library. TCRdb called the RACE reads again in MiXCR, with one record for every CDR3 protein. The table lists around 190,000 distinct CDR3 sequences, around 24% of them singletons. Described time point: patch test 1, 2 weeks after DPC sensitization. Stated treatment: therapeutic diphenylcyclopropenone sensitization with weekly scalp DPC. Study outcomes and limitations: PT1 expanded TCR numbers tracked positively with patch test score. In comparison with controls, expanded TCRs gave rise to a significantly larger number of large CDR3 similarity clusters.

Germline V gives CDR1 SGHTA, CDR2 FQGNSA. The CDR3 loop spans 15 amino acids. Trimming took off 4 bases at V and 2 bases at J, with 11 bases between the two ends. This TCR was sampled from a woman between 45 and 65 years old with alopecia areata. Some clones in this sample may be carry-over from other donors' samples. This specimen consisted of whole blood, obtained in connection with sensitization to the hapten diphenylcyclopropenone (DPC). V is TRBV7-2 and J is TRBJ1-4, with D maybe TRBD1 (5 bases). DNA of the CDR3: TGTGCCAGCAGCTCTTTCGGGGGGACTAATGAAAAACTGTTTTTT. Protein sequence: CASSSFGGTNEKLFF.